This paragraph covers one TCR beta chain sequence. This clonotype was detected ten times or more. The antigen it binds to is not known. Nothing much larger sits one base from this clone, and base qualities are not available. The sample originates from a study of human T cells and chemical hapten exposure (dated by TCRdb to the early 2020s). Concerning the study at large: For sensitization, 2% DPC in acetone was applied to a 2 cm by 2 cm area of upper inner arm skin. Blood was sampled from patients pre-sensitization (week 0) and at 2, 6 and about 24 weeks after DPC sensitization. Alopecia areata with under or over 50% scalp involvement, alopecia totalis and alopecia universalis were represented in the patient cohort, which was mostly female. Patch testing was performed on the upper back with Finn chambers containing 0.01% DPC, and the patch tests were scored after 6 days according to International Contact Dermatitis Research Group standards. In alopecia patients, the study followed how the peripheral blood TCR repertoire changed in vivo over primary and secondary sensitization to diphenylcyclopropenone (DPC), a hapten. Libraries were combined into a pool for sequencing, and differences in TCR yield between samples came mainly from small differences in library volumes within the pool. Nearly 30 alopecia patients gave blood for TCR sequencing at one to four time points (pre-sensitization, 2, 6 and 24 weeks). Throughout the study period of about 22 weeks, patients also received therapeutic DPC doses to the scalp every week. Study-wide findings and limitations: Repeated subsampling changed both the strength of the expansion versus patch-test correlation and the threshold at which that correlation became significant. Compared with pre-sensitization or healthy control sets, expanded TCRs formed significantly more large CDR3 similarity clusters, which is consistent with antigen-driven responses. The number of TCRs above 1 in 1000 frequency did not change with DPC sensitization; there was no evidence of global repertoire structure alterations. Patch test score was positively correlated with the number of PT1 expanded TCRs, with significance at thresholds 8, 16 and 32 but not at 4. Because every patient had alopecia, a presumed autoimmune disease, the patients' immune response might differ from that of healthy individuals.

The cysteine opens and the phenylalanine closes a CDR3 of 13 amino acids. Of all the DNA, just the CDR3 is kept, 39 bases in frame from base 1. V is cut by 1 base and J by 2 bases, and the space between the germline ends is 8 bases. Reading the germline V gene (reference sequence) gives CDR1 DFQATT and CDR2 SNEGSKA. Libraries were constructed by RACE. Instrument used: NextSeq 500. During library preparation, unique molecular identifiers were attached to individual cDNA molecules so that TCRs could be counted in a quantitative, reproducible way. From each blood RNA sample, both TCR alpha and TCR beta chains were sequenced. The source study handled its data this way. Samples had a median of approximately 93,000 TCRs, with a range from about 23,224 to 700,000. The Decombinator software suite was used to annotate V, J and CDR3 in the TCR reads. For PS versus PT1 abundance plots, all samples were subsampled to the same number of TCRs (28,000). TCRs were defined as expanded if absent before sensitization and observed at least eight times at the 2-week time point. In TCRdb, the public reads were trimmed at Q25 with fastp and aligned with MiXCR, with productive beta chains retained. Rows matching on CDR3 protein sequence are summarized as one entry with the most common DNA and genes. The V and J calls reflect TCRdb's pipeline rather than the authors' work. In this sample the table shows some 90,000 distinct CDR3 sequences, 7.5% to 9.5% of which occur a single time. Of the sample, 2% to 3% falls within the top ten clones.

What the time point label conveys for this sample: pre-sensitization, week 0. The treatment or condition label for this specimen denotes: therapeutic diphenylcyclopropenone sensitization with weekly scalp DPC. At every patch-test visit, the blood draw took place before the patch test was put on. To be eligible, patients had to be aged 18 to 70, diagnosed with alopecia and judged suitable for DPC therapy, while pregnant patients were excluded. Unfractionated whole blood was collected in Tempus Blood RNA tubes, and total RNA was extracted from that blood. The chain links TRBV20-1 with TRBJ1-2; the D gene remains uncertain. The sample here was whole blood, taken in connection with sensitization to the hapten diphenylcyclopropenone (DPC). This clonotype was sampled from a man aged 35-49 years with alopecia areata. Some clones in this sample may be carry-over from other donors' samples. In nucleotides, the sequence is TGCAGTGCTAGAGGAACTCAGAACTATGGCTACACCTTC. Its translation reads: CSARGTQNYGYTF.